Listed here are 6 T cell receptor beta chains from one sample, sequenced in a study of blood T cell repertoires in COVID-19. Libraries were prepared by immunoSEQ multiplex PCR; TCRdb keeps only in-frame clonotypes and omits some of them. This sample has approximately 92,000 clones, with roughly 89% found just once. Sequenced sample: peripheral blood. The receptor source for this set is a woman aged 55-70 years with COVID-19, enrolled during active disease.

The chain carries TRBV10-3 and TRBJ1-1; D is perhaps TRBD1 (5 bases). The CDR3 loop spans 11 amino acids. With 6 bases removed from V and 3 bases from J, the gap between germline ends came to 5 bases. Germline-derived CDR1 and CDR2 are ENHRY and SYGVKD. The CDR3 loop is CAIRQDTEAFF. CDR3 DNA sequence: TGTGCCATCAGACAGGACACTGAAGCTTTCTTT.

The rearrangement joins TRBV2 to TRBJ1-4; no definite D call. The CDR3 loop spans 13 amino acids. Trimming stripped 4 bases from V and 6 bases from J, with 9 bases between. Looked up from germline, CDR1 is SNHLY and CDR2 is FYNNEI. CDR3 bases: TGTGCCAGCAGTGTGGCAGTTTATGAAAAACTGTTTTTT. Its translation: CASSVAVYEKLFF. The complete variable domain, with remaining parts taken from reference TRBV2 and TRBJ1-4, reads EPEVTQTPSHQVTQMGQEVILRCVPISNHLYFYWYRQILGQKVEFLVSFYNNEISEKSEIFDDQFSVERPDGSNFTLKIRSTKLEDSAMYFCASSVAVYEKLFFGSGTQLSVL.

The rearrangement uses TRBV30 and TRBJ2-6, with D possibly being TRBD1 (6 bases). The V and J ends lost 2 bases and 1 base respectively, with 12 bases between them. The V gene's germline CDR1 is GTSNPN and CDR2 SVGIG (reference sequence). The CDR3 loop spans 16 amino acids. CDR3 loop: CAWSPLDSSGANVLTF. The CDR3 coding sequence is TGTGCCTGGAGTCCTCTGGACAGTTCTGGGGCCAACGTCCTGACTTTC.

The chain uses TRBV29-1 and TRBJ2-1; 15 bases fit TRBD2. This CDR3 spans 16 amino acids. From germline, CDR1 is SQVTM and CDR2 ANQGSEA. With V trimmed by 8 bases and J by 2 bases, 7 bases remained unmatched. In nucleotides, the CDR3 is TGCAGCATAGGACTAGCGGGGGGGCTCACCTACAATGAGCAGTTCTTC. Its protein product is CSIGLAGGLTYNEQFF.

J is TRBJ1-1 and V is TRBV7-2; D perhaps matches TRBD1 (6 bases). This CDR3 has 18 residues. Looked up from germline, CDR1 is SGHTA and CDR2 is FQGNSA. V gave up 1 base and J gave up 0 bases, with 18 bases separating them. This CDR3 reads CASSLGWGQGVMNTEAFF. Written as DNA, the CDR3 is TGTGCCAGCAGCTTAGGCTGGGGGCAGGGCGTTATGAACACTGAAGCTTTCTTT. The whole variable domain, filled in from reference TRBV7-2 and TRBJ1-1, reads GAGVSQSPSNKVTEKGKDVELRCDPISGHTALYWYRQSLGQGLEFLIYFQGNSAPDKSGLPSDRFSAERTGGSVSTLTIQRTQQEDSAVYLCASSLGWGQGVMNTEAFFGQGTRLTVV.

The gene calls are TRBV18 and TRBJ1-6, with D possibly being TRBD1 (5 bases). Germline loops: CDR1 KGHSH, CDR2 LQKENI. The length of the CDR3 is 14 residues. Trimming cost V 2 bases and J 4 bases, with 6 bases left between them. CDR3: CASSPTGYNSPLHF. CDR3 coding DNA: TGTGCCAGCTCACCAACAGGTTATAATTCACCCCTCCACTTT.